The 32 T cell receptor beta chains presented below share a single source sample, sequenced in a study of tumor-infiltrating lymphocytes in primary liver carcinoma. With 400 to 550 ng total RNA as template and a constant-region primer, TCR beta cDNA was made. Libraries covering TCR beta were generated through three nested multiplex PCR rounds (using a slightly modified ARM-PCR). Amplification in the first two PCR rounds was performed using TRBV1-TRBV30 forward primers and a C-beta reverse primer for 10 cycles each. TCRdb reprocessed the multiplex PCR reads via MiXCR and lists one record per CDR3 protein. Of 100,000 to 150,000 distinct CDR3 sequences in the sample, approximately 64% were seen once. Without any cell sorting, about 18-30 mg of bulk tissue yielded co-extracted RNA and DNA. The source material was liver tumor tissue from sampling region 3. The subset is: tumor region T3, left-lateral pole. These receptors were taken from a woman aged 55-69 years with primary liver carcinoma and hepatitis B virus infection.

About this clonotype itself: At one end, the junction sequence differs from germline, possibly due to a read error. The chain is built from TRBV11-2 and TRBJ2-5, with TRBD2 identical over 9 bases. Per the germline V gene, CDR1 is SGHAT and CDR2 is FQNNGV. The CDR3 runs to 16 residues. In DNA, the CDR3 is TGTGCCAACAGCTACTCCCGTGATAGCGGGAGAGAGACTCAGTACTTC. It translates to CANSYSRDSGRETQYF.

This sequence joins TRBV11-2 and TRBJ1-4; possibly TRBD1 for D (5 bases). This CDR3 is built from 13 residues. CDR1 is SGHAT, CDR2 FQNNGV, per germline. The CDR3 region is CAGSLPGGEKLFF. CDR3 DNA sequence: TGTGCTGGCAGCTTACCGGGGGGTGAAAAACTGTTTTTT.

This clonotype has more than one count but fewer than ten. Since a much larger clone is just one base distant, this may be a read error. The chain couples TRBV6-1 to TRBJ1-1; the D gene is possibly TRBD1 (5 bases). Germline V gene data show CDR1 as MNHNS and CDR2 as SASEGT. This CDR3 spans 14 amino acids. CDR3 in amino acids: CVSSMGGMNTEAFF. The CDR3 DNA reads TGTGTCAGCAGTATGGGGGGGATGAACACTGAAGCTTTCTTT.

A note on this clonotype: The CDR3 does not close with the conserved phenylalanine or tryptophan, likely indicating a read error. V is TRBV11-2 and J is TRBJ2-7; TRBD2 aligns across 7 bases. CDR3 length: 15 residues. Germline CDR1 SGHAT, CDR2 FQNNGV. In DNA, the CDR3 is TGTGCCATCAGCTTAGATGGGGGGGAGGTCTACGAGCAGTACTCC. Protein: CAISLDGGEVYEQYS.

This rearrangement joins TRBV20-1 to TRBJ1-5; D is possibly TRBD1 (5 bases). Per the germline V gene, CDR1 is DFQATT and CDR2 is SNEGSKA (reference sequence). This CDR3 comprises 15 residues. V was cut by 0 bases and J by 3 bases, with 12 bases left in between. The CDR3 nucleotides read TGCAGTGCTAGAGAAGGGGTTCAAATCAATCAGCCCCAGCATTTT. Translating it yields CSAREGVQINQPQHF.

The genes are TRBV5-1 and TRBJ1-5; D may be TRBD1 (5 bases). Germline V gene lookup returns CDR1 SGHRS and CDR2 YFSETQ. V was cut by 3 bases and J by 0 bases, with 10 bases left in between. The CDR3 runs 15 residues. CDR3 nucleotides: TGCGCCAGCAGCTCCGGGGGTCTTAGCAATCAGCCCCAGCATTTT. Translating gives CASSSGGLSNQPQHF.

The genes are TRBV14 and TRBJ2-5; D might be TRBD2 (6 bases). The germline V and J ends were trimmed by 0 bases and 5 bases, with 19 bases remaining between them. Germline-derived CDR1 and CDR2 are SGHDN and FVKESK. The CDR3 spans 17 residues. The CDR3, as DNA: TGTGCCAGCAGCCAAGAACTAGAGGGACTCCGAGGGGAGACCCAGTACTTC. Protein: CASSQELEGLRGETQYF.

The V and J genes are TRBV5-1 and TRBJ1-1, with 11 positions matching TRBD1. The germline V gene encodes CDR1 SGHRS and CDR2 YFSETQ. The J segment lost 8 bases and the V segment lost 7 bases, leaving 10 bases of the junction unmatched. The CDR3 loop spans 14 amino acids. CDR3 sequence: CASRGQGASSEAFF. In nucleotides, the CDR3 is TGCGCCAGCCGAGGACAGGGGGCTTCATCAGAAGCTTTCTTT.

For this clonotype: The junction differs from germline at one of its ends, possibly a read error. The V and J genes are TRBV11-2 and TRBJ2-3, with 8 positions matching TRBD2. Germline V CDR1 and CDR2: SGHAT, FQNNGV. CDR3 length: 14 residues. The DNA of the CDR3 is TGTGCCAGCAACCCCCGACTAGCGTCAGATACGCAGTGTTTT. Translation: CASNPRLASDTQCF. Full variable domain (outside the CDR3, taken from reference TRBV11-2 and TRBJ2-3): EAGVAQSPRYKIIEKRQSVAFWCNPISGHATLYWYQQILGQGPKLLIQFQNNGVVDDSQLPKDRFSAERLKGVDSTLKIQPAKLEDSAVYLCASNPRLASDTQCFGPGTRLTVL.

This clonotype rates as medium-sized. The chain joins TRBV11-2 to TRBJ2-7; 14 positions match TRBD2. The CDR3 has 20 residues. Per the germline V gene, CDR1 is SGHAT and CDR2 is FQNNGV. V trimming: 5 bases; J trimming: 3 bases; junction bases outside the gene matches: 18. The CDR3 nucleotides read TGTGCCAGCAGCACTCTACAGGGGGCGGGACTAGCGGGAGCGATCTACGAGCAGTACTTC. Its protein product is CASSTLQGAGLAGAIYEQYF.

About this clonotype itself: At one end the junction does not follow the germline gene, possibly because of a read error. This chain uses TRBV11-2 with TRBJ1-2, with unresolved D. Germline CDR1 reads SGHAT; CDR2 reads FQNNGV. The CDR3 covers 13 residues. In nucleotides, the CDR3 is TGTGCCAGCAGCTTAGCAGAGGGATATGGCTACACGTTC. This gives the protein CASSLAEGYGYTF. Drawing the rest from reference TRBV11-2 and TRBJ1-2, the complete variable domain is EAGVAQSPRYKIIEKRQSVAFWCNPISGHATLYWYQQILGQGPKLLIQFQNNGVVDDSQLPKDRFSAERLKGVDSTLKIQPAKLEDSAVYLCASSLAEGYGYTFGSGTRLTVV.

In the case of this clonotype: An end of the junction differs from the germline gene, which may be a read error. The rearrangement links TRBV11-2 to TRBJ2-7; the D is unclear. Germline V lookup: CDR1 SGHAT, CDR2 FQNNGV. This CDR3 has 15 amino acids. CDR3 in amino acids: CTSSLEWWQVNEQYF. The CDR3 bases are TGTACCAGCAGCTTAGAATGGTGGCAGGTCAACGAGCAGTACTTC.

This clonotype was seen a single time. The chain joins TRBV10-2 to TRBJ2-7, with 8 bases fitting TRBD2. Per the germline V gene, CDR1 is WSHSY and CDR2 is SAAADI. This CDR3 is built from 13 residues. V was clipped by 6 bases and J by 5 bases; unmatched bases: 6. The CDR3 sequence is CASRVAGYNEQYF. In DNA, the CDR3 is TGCGCCAGCAGAGTAGCGGGATACAACGAGCAGTACTTC.

This clonotype is deemed medium-sized. The chain carries TRBV5-6 and TRBJ2-3; either TRBD1 or TRBD2 may supply D (6 bases each). The germline V gene encodes CDR1 SGHDT and CDR2 YYEEEE. With 1 base removed from V and 2 bases from J, the gap between germline ends came to 8 bases. There are 14 residues in the CDR3. CDR3 DNA: TGTGCCAGCAGCTTGTGGGGGGCCACAGATACGCAGTATTTT. Translated, it gives CASSLWGATDTQYF. Based on the CDR3 plus reference TRBV5-6 and TRBJ2-3, the full variable domain is DAGVTQSPTHLIKTRGQQVTLRCSPKSGHDTVSWYQQALGQGPQFIFQYYEEEERQRGNFPDRFSGHQFPNYSSELNVNALLLGDSALYLCASSLWGATDTQYFGPGTRLTVL.

On this clonotype itself: This is likely a read error, given that the CDR3 carries no conserved phenylalanine or tryptophan at its end. V usage is TRBV11-2 and J usage is TRBJ2-5; 9 bases map to TRBD2. After removal of 6 bases from V and 4 bases from J, the junction contained 12 bases not matched to a gene. CDR3 length: 16 amino acids. The germline V gene has CDR1 SGHAT and CDR2 FQNNGV. The CDR3 coding sequence is TGTGCCAGCAGTTACTCCCGGGGTAGCGGGAGAGAGACCCAGTACTCC. It translates to CASSYSRGSGRETQYS.

CDR3 region: CASSLYPSGATSTGTDTQYF. CDR3 nucleotide sequence: TGTGCCAGCAGCTTATATCCTAGCGGGGCTACTTCTACCGGCACAGATACGCAGTATTTT. The chain joins TRBV7-3 to TRBJ2-3; 9 positions agree with TRBD2. V lost 2 bases and J lost 1; bases outside the gene matches: 16. Germline V gene data show CDR1 as SGHTA and CDR2 as FQGTGA. This CDR3 spans 20 amino acids.

To note about this clonotype: This may come from a read error, since a much larger clone is one base off. The chain has TRBV4-1 and TRBJ1-5; the D is unclear. The CDR3 is made up of 16 amino acids. Looked up from germline, CDR1 is MGHRA and CDR2 is YSYEKL. With 1 base removed from V and 6 bases from J, the gap between germline ends came to 16 bases. The CDR3 nucleotides are TGCGCCAGCAGCCAAGCCGGGTCACTCGTGGGTCAGCCCCAGCATTTT. This translates into CASSQAGSLVGQPQHF.

The count of this clonotype is one. The rearrangement joins TRBV2 to TRBJ2-7, with 7 bases identical to TRBD1. From germline, CDR1 is SNHLY and CDR2 FYNNEI. J was trimmed by 4 bases and V by 4 bases; bases with no gene match: 10. This CDR3 is built from 15 residues. CDR3 sequence: CASSGTGETKYEQYF. CDR3 sequence (DNA): TGTGCCAGCAGTGGCACAGGGGAAACTAAATACGAGCAGTACTTC. Full variable domain (remainder filled in from reference TRBV2 and TRBJ2-7): EPEVTQTPSHQVTQMGQEVILRCVPISNHLYFYWYRQILGQKVEFLVSFYNNEISEKSEIFDDQFSVERPDGSNFTLKIRSTKLEDSAMYFCASSGTGETKYEQYFGPGTRLTVT.

As for this clonotype: This may stem from a read error, because a much larger clone lies one nucleotide away. The J gene is TRBJ2-7, the V gene TRBV25-1; D remains unclear. From germline, CDR1 is MGHDK and CDR2 SYGVNS. The CDR3 loop spans 12 amino acids. CDR3 nucleotides: TGTGCCAGCAGCTCCAGCTCCTACGAGCGGTACTTC. Its protein product is CASSSSSYERYF.

This clonotype was counted a single time. The V gene is TRBV28, the J gene TRBJ2-1; 10 bases align to TRBD2. Per the germline V gene, CDR1 is MDHEN and CDR2 is SYDVKM. The V and J ends lost 8 bases and 7 bases, in that order; junction bases with no gene match: 17. The CDR3 contains 17 residues. The CDR3 protein is CASGHITGTSDSNEQFF. The CDR3 bases are TGTGCCAGCGGACACATAACCGGGACTAGCGATTCGAATGAGCAGTTCTTC.

This clonotype was picked up a small number of times. This could be a read error, since a much larger clone is one nucleotide away. The rearrangement uses TRBV6-6 and TRBJ2-3; TRBD1 aligns across 7 bases. The length of the CDR3 is 17 residues. V trimming: 1 base; J trimming: 0 bases; junction bases outside the gene matches: 7. Germline values: CDR1 MNHNY, CDR2 SVGAGI (reference sequence). The CDR3 sequence: CASSYWTGQTSTDTQYF. The CDR3 DNA reads TGTGCCAGCAGTTACTGGACAGGACAGACTAGCACAGATACGCAGTATTTT.

This clonotype has ten or more counts. The J gene is TRBJ2-5, the V gene TRBV29-1; 7 bases are a match to TRBD1. The CDR3 spans 12 residues. CDR1 and CDR2 (germline): SQVTM, ANQGSEA. After removal of 5 bases from V and 7 bases from J, the junction contained 7 bases not matched to a gene. The CDR3 DNA sequence: TGCAGCGTTCTAACAGGGGTCGGGACCCAGTACTTC. Translation: CSVLTGVGTQYF. The full variable domain, rest sourced from reference TRBV29-1 and TRBJ2-5, is SAVISQKPSRDICQRGTSLTIQCQVDSQVTMMFWYRQQPGQSLTLIATANQGSEATYESGFVIDKFPISRPNLTFSTLTVSNMSPEDSSIYLCSVLTGVGTQYFGPGTRLLVL.

With regard to this clonotype: The junction differs from germline at one of its ends, possibly a read error. The chain employs TRBV11-3 and TRBJ2-7; TRBD2 aligns across 15 bases. The CDR3 is 15 residues long. Germline CDR1 SGHNT, CDR2 YENEEA. CDR3 in amino acids: CAGSWGTSGRKEQYF. For the CDR3, the DNA is TGTGCCGGCAGCTGGGGGACTAGCGGGAGGAAGGAGCAGTACTTC.

With regard to this clonotype: One junction end disagrees with the germline gene, perhaps due to a read error. J is TRBJ2-7 and V is TRBV11-3; D perhaps matches TRBD2 (7 bases). The CDR3 has 17 residues. CDR1 and CDR2 (germline): SGHNT, YENEEA. In DNA form, the CDR3 reads TGTGCCAGCAGCTTAATCCTCTCTAGCGGAGGGGGGATCGAGCACTACTTC. This encodes CASSLILSSGGGIEHYF.

This clonotype was counted only a few times. V gene TRBV28 combines with J gene TRBJ2-2; D ambiguous. The germline V and J ends were trimmed by 7 bases and 3 bases, with 9 bases remaining between them. The CDR3 runs to 13 residues. Germline-derived CDR1 and CDR2 are MDHEN and SYDVKM. The CDR3 is CASMGWDTGELFF. As DNA, the CDR3 is TGTGCCAGCATGGGGTGGGACACCGGGGAGCTGTTTTTT.

Points on this clonotype: The junction departs from the called germline gene at one end, perhaps through a read error. This chain uses TRBV28 with TRBJ2-1, with D unresolved. This CDR3 comprises 11 residues. Per germline, CDR1 MDHEN and CDR2 SYDVKM. The DNA of the CDR3 is TGTGCCAGCAGTTTGCTGTTCGATCAGTTTTTC. The encoded protein is CASSLLFDQFF. Looking up the rest from reference TRBV28 and TRBJ2-1 gives the full variable domain: DVKVTQSSRYLVKRTGEKVFLECVQDMDHENMFWYRQDPGLGLRLIYFSYDVKMKEKGDIPEGYSVSREKKERFSLILESASTNQTSMYLCASSLLFDQFFGPGTRLTVL.

This clonotype was counted many times. V and J are TRBV11-3 and TRBJ2-1; D perhaps matches TRBD2 (5 bases). V was cut by 4 bases and J by 13 bases, with 14 bases left in between. Germline V gene lookup returns CDR1 SGHNT and CDR2 YENEEA. This CDR3 spans 12 amino acids. The CDR3 DNA reads TGTGCCAGCAGCTCCCGATCGGGATTCCAGTTCTTC. It translates to CASSSRSGFQFF.

In regard to this clonotype: Relative to the germline gene, one junction end is altered; a read error may explain this. The chain is built from TRBV11-2 and TRBJ2-1; maybe TRBD2 (6 bases). The germline gives CDR1 SGHAT, CDR2 FQNNGV. CDR3 size: 16 residues. CDR3 region: CASSPISGYSYNGQFF. The CDR3 nucleotides are TGTGCCAGCAGCCCGATTAGCGGCTACTCCTACAATGGGCAGTTCTTC. Looking up the rest from reference TRBV11-2 and TRBJ2-1 gives the full variable domain: EAGVAQSPRYKIIEKRQSVAFWCNPISGHATLYWYQQILGQGPKLLIQFQNNGVVDDSQLPKDRFSAERLKGVDSTLKIQPAKLEDSAVYLCASSPISGYSYNGQFFGPGTRLTVL.

The rearrangement uses TRBV6-4 and TRBJ2-2; either TRBD1 or TRBD2 may fit D (5 bases each). The CDR3 is 17 amino acids. The germline V gene encodes CDR1 MRHNA and CDR2 SNTAGT. Between the trimmed V and J ends, which lost 0 bases and 2 bases, there was a span of 13 bases. CDR3 sequence reads: CASSDSEARDNTGELFF. The CDR3 DNA reads as TGTGCCAGCAGTGACTCGGAAGCTAGGGACAACACCGGGGAGCTGTTTTTT.

A single count supports this clonotype. Germline and junction disagree at one end, which may indicate a read error. The chain couples TRBV5-4 to TRBJ2-1, with 7 bases aligning to TRBD2. Germline CDR1 is SGHNT and CDR2 is YYREEE (reference sequence). The CDR3 has 16 amino acids. CDR3 in DNA: TGTGTCAGCAGCCCGGGAGCGGGGAACTCCTACAATGAGCAGTTCTTC. Translated, it gives CVSSPGAGNSYNEQFF. Full variable domain (outside the CDR3, taken from reference TRBV5-4 and TRBJ2-1): ETGVTQSPTHLIKTRGQQVTLRCSSQSGHNTVSWYQQALGQGPQFIFQYYREEENGRGNFPPRFSGLQFPNYSSELNVNALELDDSALYLCVSSPGAGNSYNEQFFGPGTRLTVL.

Note on this clonotype: The junction does not match germline at one end; this may be a read error. The genes are TRBV29-1 and TRBJ1-1; tentatively, D is TRBD1 (5 bases). This CDR3 is 14 amino acids long. CDR1 SQVTM and CDR2 ANQGSEA come from the germline V gene. The CDR3 spells CSVENGGLNTEAFF. DNA of the CDR3: TGCAGCGTTGAGAACGGGGGATTGAACACCGAAGCTTTCTTT.

About this clonotype: The junction differs from germline at one of its ends, possibly a read error. V and J are TRBV11-2 and TRBJ2-1; a weak D match, TRBD2 (6 bases). CDR3 length: 15 amino acids. CDR1 is SGHAT, CDR2 FQNNGV, per germline. In nucleotides, the CDR3 is TGTGCCAGCAGGCGGGGACCGAGCTCCTACAATGAGCAATTCTTC. This sequence encodes CASRRGPSSYNEQFF.